This T cell receptor (beta chain) appears in the sequencing data of a study of Ad26.COV2.S vaccination and SARS-CoV-2 variants. Per the germline V gene, CDR1 is SGHAT and CDR2 is FQNNGV. The CDR3 spans 17 residues. The V gene end was trimmed by 0 bases and the J gene end by 3 bases; junction bases not matched to a gene: 6. Assay used: immunoSEQ multiplex PCR; TCRdb lists only in-frame clones, some missing. The table has 450,000 to 550,000 clones, 85% to 90% seen once; the top ten hold about 2.4%. The sample holds one count of this clone. What it recognizes is unknown. Treatment: 15 to 20 received Ad26.COV2.S at low or high dose, single or two shots; about 5 received placebo; per-sample allocation not given. At day 63 after the first vaccine or placebo injection, samples were drawn. Study findings and constraints: Vaccinees showed greater spike-specific TCR breadth than placebo recipients. The TCR breadth and depth analyses may have produced an underestimate of total T cell responses. For non-spike TCRs, breadth in vaccine recipients resembled that in placebo recipients.

V is TRBV11-2 and J is TRBJ2-2; 8 nucleotides align to TRBD2. The receptor's source is a person between 18 and 59 years old who received the Ad26.COV2.S COVID-19 vaccine or a placebo. Sequencing was performed on peripheral blood, taken in a trial of Ad26.COV2.S vaccine versus placebo. The CDR3 loop reads CASSLERRGAHTGELFF. As DNA, the CDR3 is TGTGCCAGCAGCTTAGAGAGGCGGGGGGCCCACACCGGGGAGCTGTTTTTT.